The clone carrying this T cell receptor beta chain was observed once. Its antigen is not known. Survey-level resolution applied to immunoSEQ assay v3.0. The protocol was immunoSEQ multiplex PCR, while the TCRdb copy is restricted to in-frame clones and leaves out a portion. The sample lists over 10,000 clones; roughly nine tenths were seen once. The CDR3 loop spans 13 amino acids. Per the germline V gene, CDR1 is MNHNS and CDR2 is SASEGT. Trimming removed 0 bases from V and 13 bases from J, with 13 bases in between. The data were taken from a study of long-term antiretroviral therapy in people with HIV. Overall study findings and caveats: Clones that expanded before ART (that is, prior to treatment) dominated the repertoire at all time points. Once patients were on ART, diversity went higher but still fell short of transplant donor controls.

The sequencing here drew on unsorted PBMCs, taken 2.1 years after starting antiretroviral therapy. The chain recombines TRBV6-1 with TRBJ2-1, with D possibly matching TRBD1 (5 bases). The clonotype originates from a woman aged 35 to 49 with HIV. CDR3 in amino acids: CASSEATPGIQFF. CDR3 bases: TGTGCCAGCAGTGAAGCGACGCCAGGGATTCAGTTCTTC.